This is a list of T cell receptor beta chains from one sample in a study of post-analysis software for immune sequencing data. A single record per CDR3 protein comes from TCRdb applying MiXCR to the PCR reads. Here the sample spans roughly 540,000 distinct CDR3 sequences, about a third being singletons. Sequencing was performed on blood. Receptors originate from a girl between 2 and 17 years old with multiple sclerosis. The CDR3 runs from the conserved cysteine through the conserved F or W. The D gene is left open where the match is weak. Where a row states a size, it is once, few, many or the class of an expanded clone; other rows omit it.

clone_size,v_call,j_call,d_call,cdr3_nt,cdr3_aa
.,TRBV12-3/TRBV12-4,TRBJ1-6,TRBD1,TGTGCCAGCAAACCAATCACAGGGGGAACTAATTCACCCCTCCACTTT,CASKPITGGTNSPLHF
.,TRBV5-6,TRBJ2-5,TRBD1,TGTGCCAGCAAGGCCGGGACAGGGGTCGAGACCCAGTACTTC,CASKAGTGVETQYF
few,TRBV24-1,TRBJ2-5,TRBD1,TGTGCCACCAGTGACGCGACAGGGGGAGAGACCCAGTACTTC,CATSDATGGETQYF
few,TRBV5-5,TRBJ2-5,.,TGTGCCAGCAGCCATGACGAACAGGGATGGGAGACCCAGTACTTC,CASSHDEQGWETQYF
once,TRBV5-1,TRBJ2-5,TRBD1,TGCGCCAGCAGCTTGAAACAGGGGGCTAGCGGACAGCTGGAGACCCAGTACTTC,CASSLKQGASGQLETQYF
few,TRBV28,TRBJ2-3,.,TGTGCCAGCAGTTCCCGAATAACTAGGGTTCGCACAGATACGCAGTATTTT,CASSSRITRVRTDTQYF
.,TRBV3-1,TRBJ2-4,.,TGTGCCAGCAGCCAAGGCTCGGGCATTCAGTACTTC,CASSQGSGIQYF
.,TRBV6-1,TRBJ2-4,TRBD2,TGTGCCAGCAGCCCAGGACTAGCGGGACATCTAGCCAAAAACATTCAGTACTTC,CASSPGLAGHLAKNIQYF
many,TRBV29-1,TRBJ2-3,.,TGCAGCGTTGAAACAGGCGGTACGCAGTATTTT,CSVETGGTQYF
.,TRBV5-1,TRBJ2-1,.,TGCGCCAGCAGCTTGGTGGGTTGGGGGAATGAGCAGTTCTTC,CASSLVGWGNEQFF
.,TRBV27,TRBJ1-2,.,TGTGCCAGCAGTTTAGGTCGGGGCACGAGCTATGGCTACACCTTC,CASSLGRGTSYGYTF
.,TRBV7-3,TRBJ2-6,TRBD1,TGTGCCAGCAGCTTACGCCCACGGGACAGGGTTCATGATATTCTCTCTGGGGCCAACGTCCTGACTTTC,CASSLRPRDRVHDILSGANVLTF
.,TRBV20-1,TRBJ2-7,TRBD2,TGCAGTGCTAGAGCGGGGGGGCAAGAGGCCCAGTACTTC,CSARAGGQEAQYF
few,TRBV4-1,TRBJ1-2,TRBD1,TGCGCCAGCAGCCAAGAAGGCGGACAGGGGATCGGCTACACCTTC,CASSQEGGQGIGYTF
few,TRBV5-1,TRBJ2-7,TRBD1,TGCGCCAGCAGCACGTCCCCACCGGGACAGGGAGACGAGCAGTACTTC,CASSTSPPGQGDEQYF
few,TRBV20-1,TRBJ2-5,TRBD1,TGCAGTGCTGGAACCCGGGACAGGGGAGGGACCCAGTACTTC,CSAGTRDRGGTQYF
.,TRBV12-3/TRBV12-4,TRBJ1-2,.,TGTGCCAGCAGTTTTATACAGGGTGGAGGCTACACCTTC,CASSFIQGGGYTF
.,TRBV2,TRBJ2-3,.,TGTGCCAGCATGTCGGTGGTACGGTCAGATACGCAGTATTTT,CASMSVVRSDTQYF
.,TRBV27,TRBJ2-1,.,TGTGCCAGCAGACCTCGGTGGGGGGCCGATGAGCAGTTCTTC,CASRPRWGADEQFF
.,TRBV12-3/TRBV12-4,TRBJ1-2,.,TGTGCCAGCAGTTTAGCCCGGGACTCTGGCTACACCTTC,CASSLARDSGYTF
.,TRBV11-1,TRBJ1-2,TRBD1,TGTGCCAGCAGCCCTAGGACAGGACCTCTTAACTATGGCTACACCTTC,CASSPRTGPLNYGYTF
.,TRBV11-2,TRBJ1-1,.,TGTGCCAGCAGCCCCCGGGGAGGGAGTACTGAAGCTTTCTTT,CASSPRGGSTEAFF
few,TRBV7-2,TRBJ1-1,.,TGTGCCAGCAGCTTTGCCAGGTACACTGAAGCTTTCTTT,CASSFARYTEAFF
few,TRBV4-1,TRBJ1-1,.,TGCGCCAGCAGCCTCCTCACAGGGAACACTGAAGCTTTCTTT,CASSLLTGNTEAFF
.,TRBV5-1,TRBJ1-1,TRBD1,TGCGCCAGCAGGTCCGGGACAGGGAACACTGAAGCTTTCTTT,CASRSGTGNTEAFF
.,TRBV28,TRBJ2-6,.,TGTGCCAGCAGTTTCGGACAGCGTAAGTCTGAGGCCAACGTCCTGACTTTC,CASSFGQRKSEANVLTF
.,TRBV5-1,TRBJ1-4,.,TGCGCCAGCAGCTTGGTGGCAGGGGATGAAAAACTGTTTTTT,CASSLVAGDEKLFF
once,TRBV5-4,TRBJ1-4,.,TGTGCCAGCAGGGGGATTAATGAAAAACTGTTTTTT,CASRGINEKLFF
few,TRBV4-1,TRBJ2-7,.,TGCGCCAGCAGCCGCAGTCGGGCGAGTCTGGACGAGCAGTACTTC,CASSRSRASLDEQYF
.,TRBV19,TRBJ2-2,TRBD1,TGTGCCAGTAGGGGACAGGGGGCGAACACCGGGGAGCTGTTTTTT,CASRGQGANTGELFF
.,TRBV12-3/TRBV12-4,TRBJ2-1,.,TGTGCCAGCAGTGCCGGGGTCTCCTACAATGAGCAGTTCTTC,CASSAGVSYNEQFF
.,TRBV11-2,TRBJ1-5,TRBD1,TGTGCCAGCAGCCCGTTACAGGGGCGGGGGAATCAGCCCCAGCATTTT,CASSPLQGRGNQPQHF
.,TRBV5-5,TRBJ2-2,TRBD1,TGTGCCAGCAGCTTGTGGGACAGGAACACCGGGGAGCTGTTTTTT,CASSLWDRNTGELFF
few,TRBV7-3,TRBJ2-2,TRBD2,TGTGCCAGCAGCATGGGACTACCCAACACCGGGGAGCTGTTTTTT,CASSMGLPNTGELFF
few,TRBV20-1,TRBJ2-5,TRBD1,TGCAGTGCCCCCCGCCCAGGGGGCCAAGAGACCCAGTACTTC,CSAPRPGGQETQYF
.,TRBV27,TRBJ2-7,TRBD1,TGTGCCAGCAGCTTGCTAATGACAGGGGCACCGGGGGAGCAGTACTTC,CASSLLMTGAPGEQYF
few,TRBV20-1,TRBJ2-7,.,TGCAGTGCTAGGATGTTAGCCTACGAGCAGTACTTC,CSARMLAYEQYF
.,TRBV12-3/TRBV12-4,TRBJ2-5,.,TGTGCCAGCAGTGCACCCCGGGGGCTCCAAGAGACCCAGTACTTC,CASSAPRGLQETQYF
few,TRBV18,TRBJ2-5,.,TGTGCCAGCTCACCAACAGTGCAAGAGACCCAGTACTTC,CASSPTVQETQYF
few,TRBV27,TRBJ1-2,TRBD1,TGTGCCAGCAGCCGACAGGGGTGGGATGGCTACACCTTC,CASSRQGWDGYTF
.,TRBV5-6,TRBJ1-6,TRBD1,TGTGCCAGCAGCTTACCGGGACAGGGGGTCCCCCTCCACTTT,CASSLPGQGVPLHF
few,TRBV18,TRBJ2-3,.,TGTGCCAGCTCACCACCGCGGGGAAGCACAGATACGCAGTATTTT,CASSPPRGSTDTQYF
.,TRBV21-1,TRBJ2-3,.,TGTGCCAGCAGCAAAGCAAAACCTCCCAAAGTAGGGCGGACAGATACGCAGTATTTT,CASSKAKPPKVGRTDTQYF
.,TRBV6-4,TRBJ1-1,.,TGTGCCAGCAGTGGTAGCGCTGAAGCTTTCTTT,CASSGSAEAFF
.,TRBV10-3,TRBJ1-6,.,TGTGCCATCAGTGTACAGGGTCCTCGGAATTCACCCCTCCACTTT,CAISVQGPRNSPLHF
.,TRBV4-2,TRBJ2-3,TRBD2,TGTGCCAGCAGCCAATCTGTTCCGGGGGGGTACAGCACAGATACGCAGTATTTT,CASSQSVPGGYSTDTQYF